The entry below gives a single T cell receptor beta chain sequence along with its context. Researchers took RNA transcripts and amplified the TCR beta CDR3 regions from them. The TCR CDR3 was amplified in a first-round RT-PCR using the HTBI primer set. In TCRdb, the multiplex PCR reads were re-called with MiXCR into one record per CDR3 protein. The sample includes a few hundred thousand distinct CDR3 sequences, about 13% of them seen just once. This record belongs to a study of T cells in Graves' hyperthyroidism and ophthalmopathy. The overall study: Prior to any treatment, at the point of initial diagnosis, peripheral blood was collected.

Participants, patients aged 18 to 65, had newly diagnosed hyperthyroidism with a duration under 2 months. Diagnosing involved the use of clinical symptoms, serum thyroxine and TRAb, thyroid ultrasound and orbital computed tomography. The PBMCs studied were ones that came from roughly 9.4 ml fresh peripheral blood. Sequencing was performed on blood. The sequence was collected from a woman in her late teens or twenties with Graves' hyperthyroidism.

The CDR3: CASSIGTSQFF. Written as DNA, the CDR3 is TGTGCCAGTAGTATAGGGACTAGCCAGTTCTTC. V usage is TRBV19 and J usage is TRBJ2-1; 8 bases are a match to TRBD2. The J segment lost 13 bases and the V segment lost 1 base, leaving 0 bases of the junction unmatched. This CDR3 spans 11 amino acids. Looked up from germline, CDR1 is LNHDA and CDR2 is SQIVND (reference sequence).